This T cell receptor beta chain was recorded in a study of cytomegalovirus exposure and HLA in healthy donors. Study summary: Earlier results showed roughly 110 million unique TCR beta sequences derived from roughly 180 million T cells.

This clone has just a few counts. The target antigen is unknown. Looked up from germline, CDR1 is SGHKS and CDR2 is YYEKEE (reference sequence). This CDR3 comprises 13 residues. V lost 2 bases, J lost 5 bases, and 10 bases lay in between. 60 Vbeta and 13 Jbeta primers were used in PCR. Per the original methods: Later reanalysis found approximately 76 million unique TCR beta chains, about 11 million of them shared. Measured with immunoSEQ multiplex PCR; TCRdb has only the in-frame clones, and not every one. For V, J and clone size, that table is used; D and trimming come from the DNA. The sample yields around 140,000 clones, 65% to 80% seen once. Broader study findings: Analysis was carried out at a later point, and it linked a missense DCLRE1C variant to TCR beta V- and J-gene trimming. In an earlier analysis, in several hundred donors, most V segments appeared productive either ~87% or ~30% of the time.

Sequencing input: PBMCs. The clonotype comes from a woman between 18 and 29 years old in good health and CMV-seronegative. The chain joins TRBV5-5 to TRBJ1-1, with a possible D match to TRBD1 (5 bases). DNA of the CDR3: TGTGCCAGCAGCTTATCCTCAGGGACTGAAGCTTTCTTT. Translated: CASSLSSGTEAFF.